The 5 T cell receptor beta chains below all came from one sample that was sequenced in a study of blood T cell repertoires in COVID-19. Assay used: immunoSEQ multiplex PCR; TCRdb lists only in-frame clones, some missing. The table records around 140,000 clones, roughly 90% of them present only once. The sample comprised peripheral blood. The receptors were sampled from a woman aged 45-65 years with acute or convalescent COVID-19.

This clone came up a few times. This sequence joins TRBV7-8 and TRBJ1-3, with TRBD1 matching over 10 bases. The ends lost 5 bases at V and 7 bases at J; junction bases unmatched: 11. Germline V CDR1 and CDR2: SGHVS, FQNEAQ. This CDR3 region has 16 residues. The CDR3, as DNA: TGTGCCAGCAGCGAGCGACAGGGGGCAAAAGCTAACACCATATATTTT. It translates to CASSERQGAKANTIYF.

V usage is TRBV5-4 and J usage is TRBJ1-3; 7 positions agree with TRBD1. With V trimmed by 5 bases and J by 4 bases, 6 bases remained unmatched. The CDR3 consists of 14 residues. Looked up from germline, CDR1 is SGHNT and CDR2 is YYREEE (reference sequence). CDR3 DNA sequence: TGTGCCAGCAGTCTCGACAGGGTCGGAAACACCATATATTTT. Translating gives CASSLDRVGNTIYF. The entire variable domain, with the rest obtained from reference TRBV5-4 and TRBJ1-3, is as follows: ETGVTQSPTHLIKTRGQQVTLRCSSQSGHNTVSWYQQALGQGPQFIFQYYREEENGRGNFPPRFSGLQFPNYSSELNVNALELDDSALYLCASSLDRVGNTIYFGEGSWLTVV.

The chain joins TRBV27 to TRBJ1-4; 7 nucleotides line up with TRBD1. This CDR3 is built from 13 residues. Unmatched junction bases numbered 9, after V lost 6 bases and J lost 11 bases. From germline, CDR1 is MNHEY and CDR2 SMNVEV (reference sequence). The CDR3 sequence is CASRMTGFSKLFF. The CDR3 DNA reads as TGTGCCAGCAGAATGACAGGGTTTAGTAAACTGTTTTTT.

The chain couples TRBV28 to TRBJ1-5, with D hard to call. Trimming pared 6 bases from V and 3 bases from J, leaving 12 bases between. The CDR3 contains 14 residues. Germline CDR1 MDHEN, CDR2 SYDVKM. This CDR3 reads CASRGYLVNQPQHF. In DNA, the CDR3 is TGTGCCAGCAGAGGCTACCTAGTCAATCAGCCCCAGCATTTT.

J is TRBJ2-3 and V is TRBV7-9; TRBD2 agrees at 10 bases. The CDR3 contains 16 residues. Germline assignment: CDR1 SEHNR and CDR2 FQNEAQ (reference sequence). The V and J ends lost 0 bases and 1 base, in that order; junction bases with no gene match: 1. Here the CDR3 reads CASSLAGTSGTDTQYF. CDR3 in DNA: TGTGCCAGCAGCTTAGCGGGGACTAGCGGCACAGATACGCAGTATTTT.